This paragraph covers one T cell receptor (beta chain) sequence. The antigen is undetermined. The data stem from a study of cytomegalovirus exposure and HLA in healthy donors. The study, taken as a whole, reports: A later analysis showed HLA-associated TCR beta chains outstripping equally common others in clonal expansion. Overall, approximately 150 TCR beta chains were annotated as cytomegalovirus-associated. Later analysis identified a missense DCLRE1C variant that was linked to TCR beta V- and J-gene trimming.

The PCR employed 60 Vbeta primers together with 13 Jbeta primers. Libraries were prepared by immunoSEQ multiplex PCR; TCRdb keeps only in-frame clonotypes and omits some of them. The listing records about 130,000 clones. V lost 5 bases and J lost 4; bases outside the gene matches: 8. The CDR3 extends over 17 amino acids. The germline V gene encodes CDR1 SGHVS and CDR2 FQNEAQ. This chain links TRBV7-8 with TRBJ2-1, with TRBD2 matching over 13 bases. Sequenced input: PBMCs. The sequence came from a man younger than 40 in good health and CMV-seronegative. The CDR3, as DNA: TGTGCCAGCAGCCCGGGACTAGCGGGACCCTTGTACAATGAGCAGTTCTTC. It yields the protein CASSPGLAGPLYNEQFF.